Following are 3 T cell receptor beta chains from one sample sequenced in a study of neurological immune-mediated disorders. Using its own MiXCR run on the 5' RACE reads, TCRdb lists one record per CDR3 protein. The table records tens of thousands of distinct CDR3 sequences, more than 9.5% of them present only once. The sample taken for sequencing was PBMCs. The source is a female donor in good health.

This clonotype showed up many times. CDR3 residues: CSVRGGTQASGANVLTF. The CDR3 coding sequence is TGCAGCGTCCGGGGAGGGACGCAAGCCTCTGGGGCCAACGTCCTGACTTTC. The V and J genes are TRBV29-1 and TRBJ2-6, with 7 bases identical to TRBD2. J was trimmed by 0 bases and V by 6 bases; bases with no gene match: 11. Germline loops: CDR1 SQVTM, CDR2 ANQGSEA. The CDR3 runs to 17 residues. Together with reference TRBV29-1 and TRBJ2-6, the CDR3 gives the full variable domain: SAVISQKPSRDICQRGTSLTIQCQVDSQVTMMFWYRQQPGQSLTLIATANQGSEATYESGFVIDKFPISRPNLTFSTLTVSNMSPEDSSIYLCSVRGGTQASGANVLTFGAGSRLTVL.

Of note for this clonotype: A much larger clonotype is one base distant, so this may be a read error. The rearrangement uses TRBV7-8 and TRBJ1-5; D may be TRBD1 (6 bases). V lost 8 bases, J lost 4 bases, and 24 bases lay in between. CDR3 length: 17 residues. Per germline, CDR1 SGHVS and CDR2 FQNEAQ. CDR3 sequence (DNA): TGTGCCAGCTGCTCGAACAGGGCATCGGGGCCTAATCAGCCCCAGCATTTT. As protein: CASCSNRASGPNQPQHF.

This clonotype was detected ten times or more. This chain connects TRBV19 to TRBJ1-2; 9 bases agree with TRBD1. V was pared by 10 bases and J by 7 bases, with 10 bases of the junction left unmatched. Germline V gene lookup returns CDR1 LNHDA and CDR2 SQIVND (reference sequence). The CDR3 sequence is 13 residues long. CDR3 amino acids: CATTSDRGVGYTF. CDR3 bases: TGTGCCACCACGTCGGACAGGGGTGTTGGCTACACCTTC. The whole variable domain, remainder taken from reference TRBV19 and TRBJ1-2, is DGGITQSPKYLFRKEGQNVTLSCEQNLNHDAMYWYRQDPGQGLRLIYYSQIVNDFQKGDIAEGYSVSREKKESFPLTVTSAQKNPTAFYLCATTSDRGVGYTFGSGTRLTVV.